The subject of this entry is one T cell receptor beta chain. Antigen specificity is unknown. This record belongs to a study of Ad26.COV2.S vaccination and SARS-CoV-2 variants. At the level of the study: Ad26.COV2.S, an intramuscular injection, was given once or twice 56 days apart.

The treatment was: 19 received Ad26.COV2.S at low or high dose, single or two shots; about 5 received placebo; per-sample allocation not given. Collection of samples fell on day 63 after the first vaccine or placebo injection. A Boston adult aged 18-55 years was the donor. The method was immunoSEQ multiplex PCR; TCRdb's version includes in-frame clones alone and lacks a portion of them. The sample lists 200,000 to 300,000 clones; around 88% were seen once. Trimming stripped 7 bases from V and 0 bases from J, with 18 bases between. Looked up from germline, CDR1 is MNHNY and CDR2 is SVGAGI (reference sequence). This CDR3 is built from 16 residues. Findings and limits, study-wide: Recipients given vaccine exceeded placebo recipients in spike-specific TCR breadth. Recipients of either vaccine or placebo displayed similar breadth of non-spike TCRs.

This clonotype originated in a person aged 18-65 years who received the Ad26.COV2.S COVID-19 vaccine or a placebo. The sample was peripheral blood, taken in a trial of Ad26.COV2.S vaccine versus placebo. The V and J genes are TRBV6-6 and TRBJ1-1; D is perhaps TRBD1 (5 bases). CDR3 DNA sequence: TGTGCCAGCACACCAAGAGCCGGGACGGTGAACACTGAAGCTTTCTTT. Protein sequence: CASTPRAGTVNTEAFF.